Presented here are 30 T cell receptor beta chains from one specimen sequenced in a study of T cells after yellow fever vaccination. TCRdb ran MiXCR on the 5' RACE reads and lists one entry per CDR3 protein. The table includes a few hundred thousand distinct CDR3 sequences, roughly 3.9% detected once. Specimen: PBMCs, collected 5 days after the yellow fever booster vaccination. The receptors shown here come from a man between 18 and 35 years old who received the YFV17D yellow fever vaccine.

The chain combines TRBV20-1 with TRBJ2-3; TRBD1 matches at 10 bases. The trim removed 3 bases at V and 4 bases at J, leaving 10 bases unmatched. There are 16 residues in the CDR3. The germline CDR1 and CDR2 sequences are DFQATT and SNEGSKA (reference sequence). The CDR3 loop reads CSASTPGQGTSDTQYF. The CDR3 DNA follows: TGCAGTGCTAGTACACCGGGACAGGGGACGTCAGATACGCAGTATTTT.

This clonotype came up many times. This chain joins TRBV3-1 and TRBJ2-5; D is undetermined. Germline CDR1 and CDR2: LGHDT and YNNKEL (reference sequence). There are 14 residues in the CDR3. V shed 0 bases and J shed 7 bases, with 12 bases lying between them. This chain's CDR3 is CASSQEWKAVTQYF. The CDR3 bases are TGTGCCAGCAGCCAAGAGTGGAAGGCAGTGACCCAGTACTTC.

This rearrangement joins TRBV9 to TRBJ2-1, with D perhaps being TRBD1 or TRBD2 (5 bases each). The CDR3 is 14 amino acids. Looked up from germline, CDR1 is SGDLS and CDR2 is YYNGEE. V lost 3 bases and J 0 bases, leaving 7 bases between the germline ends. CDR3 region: CASSEGSSYNEQFF. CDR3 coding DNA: TGTGCCAGCAGCGAGGGGAGCTCCTACAATGAGCAGTTCTTC.

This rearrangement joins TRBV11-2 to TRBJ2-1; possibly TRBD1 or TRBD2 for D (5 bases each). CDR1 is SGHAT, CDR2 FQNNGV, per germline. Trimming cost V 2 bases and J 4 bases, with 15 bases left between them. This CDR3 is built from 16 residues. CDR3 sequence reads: CASSLIRGPLYNEQFF. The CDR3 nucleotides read TGTGCCAGCAGCTTAATCCGGGGCCCGCTATACAATGAGCAGTTCTTC.

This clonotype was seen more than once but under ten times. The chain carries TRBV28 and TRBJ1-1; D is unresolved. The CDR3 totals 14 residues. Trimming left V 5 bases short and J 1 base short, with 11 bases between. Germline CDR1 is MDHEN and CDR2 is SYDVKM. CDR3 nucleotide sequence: TGTGCCAGCAGTGTCAACAGTAAGAACACTGAAGCTTTCTTT. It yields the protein CASSVNSKNTEAFF. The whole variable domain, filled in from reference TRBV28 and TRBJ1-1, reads DVKVTQSSRYLVKRTGEKVFLECVQDMDHENMFWYRQDPGLGLRLIYFSYDVKMKEKGDIPEGYSVSREKKERFSLILESASTNQTSMYLCASSVNSKNTEAFFGQGTRLTVV.

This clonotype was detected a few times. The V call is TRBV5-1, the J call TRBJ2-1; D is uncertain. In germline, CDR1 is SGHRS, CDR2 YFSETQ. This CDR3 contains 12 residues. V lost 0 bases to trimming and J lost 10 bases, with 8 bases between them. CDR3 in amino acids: CASSLGSTEQFF. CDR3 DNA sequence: TGCGCCAGCAGCTTGGGGTCGACCGAGCAGTTCTTC.

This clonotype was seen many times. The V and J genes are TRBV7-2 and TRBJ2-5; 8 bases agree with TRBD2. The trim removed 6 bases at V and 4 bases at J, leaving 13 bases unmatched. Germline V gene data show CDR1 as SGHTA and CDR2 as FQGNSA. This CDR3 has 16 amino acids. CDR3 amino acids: CASSRGGLAGLETQYF. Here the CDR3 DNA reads TGTGCCAGCAGTCGCGGCGGACTAGCCGGTTTAGAGACCCAGTACTTC.

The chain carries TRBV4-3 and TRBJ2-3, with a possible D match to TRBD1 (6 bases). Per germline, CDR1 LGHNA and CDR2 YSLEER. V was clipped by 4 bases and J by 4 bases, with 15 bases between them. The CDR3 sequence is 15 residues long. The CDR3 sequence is CASSLTGVIPDTQYF. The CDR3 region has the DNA TGCGCCAGCAGCCTGACAGGAGTGATCCCAGATACGCAGTATTTT.

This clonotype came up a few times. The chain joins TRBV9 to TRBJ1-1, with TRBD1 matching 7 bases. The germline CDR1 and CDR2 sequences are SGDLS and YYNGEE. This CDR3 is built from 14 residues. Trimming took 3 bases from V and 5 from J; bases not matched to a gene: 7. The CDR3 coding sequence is TGTGCCAGCAGCGAGACAGGGCTGGGGACTGAAGCTTTCTTT. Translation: CASSETGLGTEAFF.

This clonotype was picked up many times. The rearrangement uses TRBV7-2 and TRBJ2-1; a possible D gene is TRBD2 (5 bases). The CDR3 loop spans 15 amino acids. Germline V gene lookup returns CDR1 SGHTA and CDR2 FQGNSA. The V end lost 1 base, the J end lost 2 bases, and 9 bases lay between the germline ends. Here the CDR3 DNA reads TGTGCCAGCAGCTTAGGAGCGGTTACCTACAATGAGCAGTTCTTC. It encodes CASSLGAVTYNEQFF. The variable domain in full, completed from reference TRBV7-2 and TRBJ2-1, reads GAGVSQSPSNKVTEKGKDVELRCDPISGHTALYWYRQSLGQGLEFLIYFQGNSAPDKSGLPSDRFSAERTGGSVSTLTIQRTQQEDSAVYLCASSLGAVTYNEQFFGPGTRLTVL.

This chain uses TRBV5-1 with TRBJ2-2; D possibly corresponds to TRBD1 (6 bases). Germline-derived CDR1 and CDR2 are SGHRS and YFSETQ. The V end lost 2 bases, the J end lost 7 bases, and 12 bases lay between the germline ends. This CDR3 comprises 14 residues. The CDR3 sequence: CASSLQGLHGELFF. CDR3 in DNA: TGCGCCAGCAGCTTACAGGGATTGCACGGGGAGCTGTTTTTT.

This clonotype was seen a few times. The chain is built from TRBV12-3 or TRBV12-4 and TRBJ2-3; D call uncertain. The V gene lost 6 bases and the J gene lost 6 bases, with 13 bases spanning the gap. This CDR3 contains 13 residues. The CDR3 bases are TGTGCCAGCAGCCCTCCGGCTAGGGATACGCAGTATTTT. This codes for CASSPPARDTQYF.

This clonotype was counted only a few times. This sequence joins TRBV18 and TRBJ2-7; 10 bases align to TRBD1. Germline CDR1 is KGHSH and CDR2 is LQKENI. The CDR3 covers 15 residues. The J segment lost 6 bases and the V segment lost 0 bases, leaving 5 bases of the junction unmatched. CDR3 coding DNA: TGTGCCAGCTCACCACCGGGACAGGGGCTAGGCGAGCAGTACTTC. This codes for CASSPPGQGLGEQYF.

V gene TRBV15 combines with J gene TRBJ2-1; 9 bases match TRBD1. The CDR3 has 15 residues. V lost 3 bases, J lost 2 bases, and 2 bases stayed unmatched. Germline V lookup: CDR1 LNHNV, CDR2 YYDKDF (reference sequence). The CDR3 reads CATSRTGGTYNEQFF. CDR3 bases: TGTGCCACCAGCAGGACAGGGGGTACCTACAATGAGCAGTTCTTC.

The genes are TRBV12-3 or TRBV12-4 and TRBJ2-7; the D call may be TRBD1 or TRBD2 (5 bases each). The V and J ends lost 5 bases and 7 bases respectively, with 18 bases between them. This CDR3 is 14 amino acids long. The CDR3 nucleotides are TGTGCCAGCAGTATGGGACCGTCATCCCGAGAGCAGTACTTC. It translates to CASSMGPSSREQYF.

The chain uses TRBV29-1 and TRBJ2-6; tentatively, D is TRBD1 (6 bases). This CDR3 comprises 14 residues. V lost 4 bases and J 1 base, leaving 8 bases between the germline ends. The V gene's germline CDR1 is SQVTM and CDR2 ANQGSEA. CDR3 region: CSVGQESGANVLTF. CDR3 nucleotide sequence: TGCAGCGTTGGACAGGAATCTGGGGCCAACGTCCTGACTTTC.

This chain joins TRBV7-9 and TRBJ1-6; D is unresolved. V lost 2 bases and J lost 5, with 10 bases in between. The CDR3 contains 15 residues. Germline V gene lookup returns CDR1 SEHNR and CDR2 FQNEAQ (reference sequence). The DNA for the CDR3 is TGTGCCAGCAGCTTAATGGAGGGCAATAATTCACCCCTCCACTTT. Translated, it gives CASSLMEGNNSPLHF.

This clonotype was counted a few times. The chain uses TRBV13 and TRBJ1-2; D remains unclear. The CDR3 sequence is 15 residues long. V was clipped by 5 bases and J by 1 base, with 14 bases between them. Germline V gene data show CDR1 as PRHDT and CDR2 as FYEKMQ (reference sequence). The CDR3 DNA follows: TGTGCCAGCAGCCATGGCAGAGACGATAACTATGGCTACACCTTC. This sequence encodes CASSHGRDDNYGYTF.

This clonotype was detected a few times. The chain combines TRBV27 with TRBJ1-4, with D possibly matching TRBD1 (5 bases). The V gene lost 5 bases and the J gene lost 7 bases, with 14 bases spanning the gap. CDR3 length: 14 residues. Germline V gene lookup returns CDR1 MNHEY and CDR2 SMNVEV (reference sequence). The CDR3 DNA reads TGTGCCAGCAGTCCAGGGATCTCGGCTGAAAAACTGTTTTTT. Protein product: CASSPGISAEKLFF.

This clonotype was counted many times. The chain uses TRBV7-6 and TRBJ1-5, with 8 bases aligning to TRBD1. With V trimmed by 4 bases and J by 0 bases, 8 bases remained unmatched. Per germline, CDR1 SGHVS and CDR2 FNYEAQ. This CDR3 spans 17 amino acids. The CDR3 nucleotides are TGTGCCAGCAGCTCTTACCCAGGGGGCTATAGCAATCAGCCCCAGCATTTT. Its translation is CASSSYPGGYSNQPQHF.

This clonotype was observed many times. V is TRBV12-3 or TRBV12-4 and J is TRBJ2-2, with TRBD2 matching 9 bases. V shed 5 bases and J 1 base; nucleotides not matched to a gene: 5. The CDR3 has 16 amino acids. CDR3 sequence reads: CASSPKRGENTGELFF. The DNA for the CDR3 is TGTGCCAGCAGTCCCAAGCGGGGGGAGAACACCGGGGAGCTGTTTTTT.

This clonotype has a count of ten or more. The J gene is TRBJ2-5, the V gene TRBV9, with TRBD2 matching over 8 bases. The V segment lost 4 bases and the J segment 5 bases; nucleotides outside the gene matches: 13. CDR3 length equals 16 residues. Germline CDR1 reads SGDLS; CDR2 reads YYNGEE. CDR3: CASSLLTGGRGETQYF. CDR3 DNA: TGTGCCAGCAGCCTACTAACGGGGGGGCGTGGGGAGACCCAGTACTTC.

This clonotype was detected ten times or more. Here the CDR3 reads CASRPGTSIYNEQFF. CDR3 in DNA: TGTGCCAGCAGGCCCGGGACTAGCATATACAATGAGCAGTTCTTC. The rearrangement uses TRBV7-2 and TRBJ2-1, with 9 bases fitting TRBD2. V trimming: 6 bases; J trimming: 4 bases; junction bases outside the gene matches: 7. Germline CDR1 SGHTA, CDR2 FQGNSA. The CDR3 has 15 residues. Full variable domain (outside the CDR3, taken from reference TRBV7-2 and TRBJ2-1): GAGVSQSPSNKVTEKGKDVELRCDPISGHTALYWYRQSLGQGLEFLIYFQGNSAPDKSGLPSDRFSAERTGGSVSTLTIQRTQQEDSAVYLCASRPGTSIYNEQFFGPGTRLTVL.

The chain's CDR3 is CASSLGGGARWETQYF. The DNA of the CDR3 is TGTGCCAGCAGCTTAGGAGGAGGGGCGCGGTGGGAGACCCAGTACTTC. This chain joins TRBV7-6 and TRBJ2-5; the D gene is possibly TRBD2 (6 bases). Germline CDR1 SGHVS, CDR2 FNYEAQ. The length of the CDR3 is 16 residues. V was pared by 1 base and J by 5 bases, with 17 bases between.

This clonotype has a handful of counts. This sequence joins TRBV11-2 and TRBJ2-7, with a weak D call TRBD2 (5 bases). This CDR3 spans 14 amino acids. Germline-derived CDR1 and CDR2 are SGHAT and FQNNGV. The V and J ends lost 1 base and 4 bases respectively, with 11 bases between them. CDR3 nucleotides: TGTGCCAGCAGCTTAGCGGGTGCGGGTTACGAGCAGTACGTC. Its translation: CASSLAGAGYEQYV.

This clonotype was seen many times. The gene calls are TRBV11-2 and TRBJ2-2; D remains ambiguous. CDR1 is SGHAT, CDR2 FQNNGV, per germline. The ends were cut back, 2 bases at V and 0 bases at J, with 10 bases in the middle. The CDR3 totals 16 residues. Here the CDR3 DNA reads TGTGCCAGCAGCTTAAATCAAGCCGCGAACACCGGGGAGCTGTTTTTT. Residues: CASSLNQAANTGELFF.

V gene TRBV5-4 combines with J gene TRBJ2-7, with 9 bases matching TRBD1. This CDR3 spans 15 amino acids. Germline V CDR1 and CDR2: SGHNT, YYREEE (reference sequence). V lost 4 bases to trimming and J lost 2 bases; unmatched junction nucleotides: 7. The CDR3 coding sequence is TGTGCCAGCAGCAAGGGACAGGGAATGGCCTACGAGCAGTACTTC. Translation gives CASSKGQGMAYEQYF.

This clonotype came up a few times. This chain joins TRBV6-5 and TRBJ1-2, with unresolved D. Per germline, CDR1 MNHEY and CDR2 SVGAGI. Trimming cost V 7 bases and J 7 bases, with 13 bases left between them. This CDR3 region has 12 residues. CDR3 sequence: CASTNAPGGYTF. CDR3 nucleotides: TGTGCCAGCACCAACGCACCGGGTGGCTACACCTTC.

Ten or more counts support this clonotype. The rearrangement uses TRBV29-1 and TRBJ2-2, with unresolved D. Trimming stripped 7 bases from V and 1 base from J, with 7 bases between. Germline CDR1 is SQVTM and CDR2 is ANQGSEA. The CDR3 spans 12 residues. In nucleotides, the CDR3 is TGCAGCGCCCGTCGGAACACCGGGGAGCTGTTTTTT. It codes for CSARRNTGELFF.

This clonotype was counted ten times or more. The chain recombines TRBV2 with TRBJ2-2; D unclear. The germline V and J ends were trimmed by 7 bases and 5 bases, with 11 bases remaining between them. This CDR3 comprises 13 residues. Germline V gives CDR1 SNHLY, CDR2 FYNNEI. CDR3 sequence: CASTSDLTGELFF. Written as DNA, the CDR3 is TGTGCCAGCACCAGTGACCTTACCGGGGAGCTGTTTTTT.